Following are 13 T cell receptor beta chains from one sample sequenced in a study of Ad26.COV2.S vaccination and SARS-CoV-2 variants. Data came from immunoSEQ multiplex PCR; TCRdb stores just in-frame clones and leaves some out. Of fewer than 150,000 clones in the sample, about nine tenths were seen once. The specimen comprised peripheral blood, sampled after recovery from COVID-19. The receptor source for this set is a human donor who had recovered from COVID-19.

V usage is TRBV2 and J usage is TRBJ1-4, with TRBD1 identical over 7 bases. Germline V gene sequence: CDR1 SNHLY, CDR2 FYNNEI. V lost 7 bases, J lost 2 bases, and 4 bases stayed unmatched. The CDR3 extends over 14 amino acids. The chain's CDR3 is CASKGASTNEKLFF. CDR3 in DNA: TGTGCCAGCAAGGGGGCATCGACTAATGAAAAACTGTTTTTT.

CDR3 nucleotide sequence: TGTGCCAGCAGTTACGTGGAGGGGGCGTACCCTTTCTTT. Protein product: CASSYVEGAYPFF. This chain joins TRBV6-2 or TRBV6-3 and TRBJ1-1; 7 bases fit TRBD1. The CDR3 is 13 residues long. CDR1 is MNHEY, CDR2 SVGEGT, per germline. J was trimmed by 12 bases and V by 2 bases; bases with no gene match: 9.

The V and J genes are TRBV7-8 and TRBJ2-7, with a tentative D call TRBD2 (6 bases). This CDR3 comprises 16 residues. The V end lost 3 bases, the J end lost 0 bases, and 15 bases lay between the germline ends. In germline, CDR1 is SGHVS, CDR2 FQNEAQ. The CDR3 DNA follows: TGTGCCAGCAGCTTCGAAAAACGGGGGAGCTCCTACGAGCAGTACTTC. Residues: CASSFEKRGSSYEQYF. The full variable domain, rest sourced from reference TRBV7-8 and TRBJ2-7, is GAGVSQSPRYKVAKRGQDVALRCDPISGHVSLFWYQQALGQGPEFLTYFQNEAQLDKSGLPSDRFFAERPEGSVSTLKIQRTQQEDSAVYLCASSFEKRGSSYEQYFGPGTRLTVT.

This clone has a single count. The rearrangement uses TRBV30 and TRBJ1-1; D perhaps matches TRBD1 (6 bases). Germline V gene lookup returns CDR1 GTSNPN and CDR2 SVGIG (reference sequence). The V gene lost 5 bases and the J gene lost 3 bases, with 13 bases spanning the gap. The CDR3 totals 13 residues. The DNA of the CDR3 is TGTGCCTGGGGAGACAGGTTTTACACTGAAGCTTTCTTT. Translated: CAWGDRFYTEAFF.

The J gene is TRBJ1-5, the V gene TRBV2, with 11 bases aligning to TRBD1. The length of the CDR3 is 15 residues. J was trimmed by 7 bases and V by 6 bases; bases with no gene match: 8. Looked up from germline, CDR1 is SNHLY and CDR2 is FYNNEI. The CDR3 DNA reads TGTGCCAGCAGCCACCGGGACAGGGGGATACAGCCCCAGCATTTT. It yields the protein CASSHRDRGIQPQHF.

This chain uses TRBV28 with TRBJ1-1; no definite D call. The V gene lost 4 bases and the J gene lost 1 base, with 13 bases spanning the gap. The germline V gene has CDR1 MDHEN and CDR2 SYDVKM. The CDR3 has 15 amino acids. The DNA of the CDR3 is TGTGCCAGCAGTTCTCCTCGCGGACCGAACACTGAAGCTTTCTTT. Translating it yields CASSSPRGPNTEAFF. Supplemented by reference TRBV28 and TRBJ1-1, the full variable domain reads DVKVTQSSRYLVKRTGEKVFLECVQDMDHENMFWYRQDPGLGLRLIYFSYDVKMKEKGDIPEGYSVSREKKERFSLILESASTNQTSMYLCASSSPRGPNTEAFFGQGTRLTVV.

A single count supports this clone. The rearrangement joins TRBV7-2 to TRBJ2-5; D unresolved. The CDR3 loop spans 14 amino acids. Germline V gives CDR1 SGHTA, CDR2 FQGNSA. V lost 0 bases and J 5 bases, leaving 10 bases between the germline ends. The CDR3 DNA sequence: TGTGCCAGCAGCTTAGCAGGGTCCGGGGAGACCCAGTACTTC. This sequence encodes CASSLAGSGETQYF.

The chain combines TRBV24-1 with TRBJ2-7, with 9 bases that match TRBD1. The length of the CDR3 is 16 residues. Per germline, CDR1 KGHDR and CDR2 SFDVKD. The trim removed 4 bases at V and 2 bases at J, leaving 8 bases unmatched. CDR3 amino acids: CATSDAGQGKPYEQYF. In nucleotides, the CDR3 is TGTGCCACCAGTGACGCCGGACAGGGGAAACCCTACGAGCAGTACTTC.

This clone was detected only a few times. V usage is TRBV4-3 and J usage is TRBJ2-3; unclear D gene. The CDR3 consists of 15 residues. CDR1 is LGHNA, CDR2 YSLEER, per germline. Trimming took 0 bases from V and 0 from J, leaving 7 bases between them. The chain's CDR3 is CASSQDRLSTDTQYF. As DNA, the CDR3 is TGCGCCAGCAGCCAAGATAGGCTCAGCACAGATACGCAGTATTTT.

V and J are TRBV6-5 and TRBJ1-1; D not resolved. The germline V gene has CDR1 MNHEY and CDR2 SVGAGI. The CDR3 totals 13 residues. Trimming cost V 10 bases and J 0 bases, with 12 bases left between them. The CDR3 spells CATRRTMNTEAFF. In DNA, the CDR3 is TGTGCCACCAGACGGACGATGAACACTGAAGCTTTCTTT.

A single count supports this clone. This chain uses TRBV12-5 with TRBJ2-5; D is unclear. The CDR3 has 11 amino acids. Germline-derived CDR1 and CDR2 are LGHNT and FRNRAP. V was shortened by 6 bases and J by 3 bases, with 5 bases between the two germline ends. CDR3 amino acids: CASGREETQYF. The CDR3 bases are TGTGCTAGTGGCCGGGAAGAGACCCAGTACTTC.

The V gene is TRBV4-3, the J gene TRBJ2-2; D might be TRBD1 (5 bases). CDR1 is LGHNA, CDR2 YSLEER, per germline. V lost 0 bases and J lost 1, with 12 bases in between. The CDR3 has 17 amino acids. The CDR3 here is CASSQEWGGQNTGELFF. The CDR3, as DNA: TGCGCCAGCAGCCAAGAATGGGGCGGACAGAACACCGGGGAGCTGTTTTTT.

This clone came up a few times. V and J are TRBV18 and TRBJ2-2; possible D gene TRBD1, 5 bases. With 3 bases removed from V and 4 bases from J, the gap between germline ends came to 15 bases. The CDR3 totals 16 residues. The V gene's germline CDR1 is KGHSH and CDR2 LQKENI. As DNA, the CDR3 is TGTGCCAGCTCACCCTTCTCAAGGGGCCCCACCGGGGAGCTGTTTTTT. Its translation: CASSPFSRGPTGELFF. The entire variable domain, with the rest obtained from reference TRBV18 and TRBJ2-2, is as follows: NAGVMQNPRHLVRRRGQEARLRCSPMKGHSHVYWYRQLPEEGLKFMVYLQKENIIDESGMPKERFSAEFPKEGPSILRIQQVVRGDSAAYFCASSPFSRGPTGELFFGEGSRLTVL.